The rows below give T cell receptor beta chains drawn from one sample of a study of T cell repertoires in cytomegalovirus infection. TCRdb re-called the reads with MiXCR, one entry per CDR3 protein. The sample lists roughly 760,000 distinct CDR3 sequences, 35% to 45% seen once, with around 3% in the top ten. Sample: PBMCs. The receptor set was obtained from a human donor in good health (CMV status not recorded). Some clones in this sample may be carry-over from other donors' samples. Both conserved end residues are part of each CDR3. D genes are given only for firm matches. Rows may omit the clone size; those that give it use once, few, many or a size class.

abundance: -; j_gene: TRBJ2-2; v_gene: TRBV12-3/TRBV12-4; d_gene: TRBD1; CDR3nt: TGTGCCTTTCAAGGGACAGGGGACACCGGGGAGCTGTTTTTT; CDR3aa: CAFQGTGDTGELFF
abundance: -; j_gene: TRBJ2-3; v_gene: TRBV10-3; d_gene: TRBD2; CDR3nt: TGTGCCATCAGTGGGGAGTGGCGGGGGGGAGCAGATACGCAGTATTTT; CDR3aa: CAISGEWRGGADTQYF
abundance: few; j_gene: TRBJ2-1; v_gene: TRBV29-1; d_gene: -; CDR3nt: TGCAGCGCGGGGAGCTCCTACAATGAGCAGTTCTTC; CDR3aa: CSAGSSYNEQFF
abundance: many; j_gene: TRBJ2-7; v_gene: TRBV7-2; d_gene: TRBD1; CDR3nt: TGTGCCAGCAGCCCGGGACAGGGGACGATGGAGCAGTACTTC; CDR3aa: CASSPGQGTMEQYF
abundance: -; j_gene: TRBJ1-1; v_gene: TRBV12-3/TRBV12-4; d_gene: TRBD1; CDR3nt: TGTGCCGGGCAGGGGGCCATGAACACTGAAGCTTTCTTT; CDR3aa: CAGQGAMNTEAFF
abundance: -; j_gene: TRBJ2-1; v_gene: TRBV12-3/TRBV12-4; d_gene: TRBD2; CDR3nt: TGTGCCAGCGGTAGACTAGCAACCGGGAATGAGCAGTTCTTC; CDR3aa: CASGRLATGNEQFF
abundance: few; j_gene: TRBJ2-5; v_gene: TRBV20-1; d_gene: TRBD2; CDR3nt: TGCAGTCCGGGGAGGTGGGCTAGCGGAAACCCACCCCCCGAGACCCAGTACTTC; CDR3aa: CSPGRWASGNPPPETQYF
abundance: -; j_gene: TRBJ2-5; v_gene: TRBV7-6; d_gene: -; CDR3nt: TGTGCCAGCAGCTTAGATCTACGGTGGCCCCAAGAGACCCAGTACTTC; CDR3aa: CASSLDLRWPQETQYF
abundance: -; j_gene: TRBJ2-7; v_gene: TRBV12-3/TRBV12-4; d_gene: -; CDR3nt: TGTGCCAGCAGAGTTGGAGGGGCCTACGAGCAGTACTTC; CDR3aa: CASRVGGAYEQYF
abundance: -; j_gene: TRBJ1-4; v_gene: TRBV28; d_gene: -; CDR3nt: TGTGCCAGCAGCGTGGGCCCGAGGGGGATCGGGGAAAAACTGTTTTTT; CDR3aa: CASSVGPRGIGEKLFF
abundance: -; j_gene: TRBJ2-1; v_gene: TRBV28; d_gene: TRBD1; CDR3nt: TGTGCCAGCAGTTGGAACAGGGGCGAGAGCTCCTACAATGAGCAGTTCTTC; CDR3aa: CASSWNRGESSYNEQFF
abundance: -; j_gene: TRBJ1-2; v_gene: TRBV6-6; d_gene: -; CDR3nt: TGTGCCAGCAGTCAGACGAGGGATGGCTACACCTTC; CDR3aa: CASSQTRDGYTF
abundance: -; j_gene: TRBJ2-7; v_gene: TRBV19; d_gene: TRBD2; CDR3nt: TGTGCCAGTAGTGCCGGGACTAGCACCGGGTTCTACGAGCAGTACTTC; CDR3aa: CASSAGTSTGFYEQYF